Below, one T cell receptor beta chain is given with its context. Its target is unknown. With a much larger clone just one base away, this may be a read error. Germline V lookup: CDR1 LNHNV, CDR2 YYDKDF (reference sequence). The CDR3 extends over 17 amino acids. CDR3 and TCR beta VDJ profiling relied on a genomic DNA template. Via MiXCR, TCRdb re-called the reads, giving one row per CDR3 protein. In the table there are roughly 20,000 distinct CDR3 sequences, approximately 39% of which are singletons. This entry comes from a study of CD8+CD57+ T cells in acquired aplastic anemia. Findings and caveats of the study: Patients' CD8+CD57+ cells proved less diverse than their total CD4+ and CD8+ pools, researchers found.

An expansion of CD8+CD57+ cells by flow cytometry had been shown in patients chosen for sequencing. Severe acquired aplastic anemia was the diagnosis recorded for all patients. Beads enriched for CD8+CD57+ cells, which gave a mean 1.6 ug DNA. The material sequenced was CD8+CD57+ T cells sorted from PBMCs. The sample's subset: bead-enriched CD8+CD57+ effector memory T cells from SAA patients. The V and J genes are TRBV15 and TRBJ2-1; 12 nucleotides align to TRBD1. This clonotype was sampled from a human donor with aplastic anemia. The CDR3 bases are TGTGCCACCAGCAGACCATTTCCGGGACAGGGGGCGAATGAGCAGTCCTTC. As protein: CATSRPFPGQGANEQSF.